The clone carrying this T cell receptor (beta chain) has only one observation. Germline lookup yields CDR1 SGDLS and CDR2 YYNGEE. The CDR3 is 16 amino acids. Trimming cost V 3 bases and J 2 bases; bases outside gene matches: 10. This specimen comes from a study of CD8 T cells in Susac syndrome. RNA amounts of roughly 0.45 to 1 ug underwent reverse transcription with random hexamers. Via MiXCR, TCRdb re-called the immunoSEQ multiplex PCR reads, giving one row per CDR3 protein. The sample records more than 90,000 distinct CDR3 sequences, approximately 93% being singletons. J is TRBJ2-5 and V is TRBV9, with 7 bases aligning to TRBD1. The TCR originated in a human donor with multiple sclerosis. Material for sequencing was CD4+ T cells from PBMCs. This chain's CDR3 is CASSGRGTVAQETQYF. The DNA for the CDR3 is TGTGCCAGCAGCGGTCGTGGGACAGTTGCTCAAGAGACCCAGTACTTC.